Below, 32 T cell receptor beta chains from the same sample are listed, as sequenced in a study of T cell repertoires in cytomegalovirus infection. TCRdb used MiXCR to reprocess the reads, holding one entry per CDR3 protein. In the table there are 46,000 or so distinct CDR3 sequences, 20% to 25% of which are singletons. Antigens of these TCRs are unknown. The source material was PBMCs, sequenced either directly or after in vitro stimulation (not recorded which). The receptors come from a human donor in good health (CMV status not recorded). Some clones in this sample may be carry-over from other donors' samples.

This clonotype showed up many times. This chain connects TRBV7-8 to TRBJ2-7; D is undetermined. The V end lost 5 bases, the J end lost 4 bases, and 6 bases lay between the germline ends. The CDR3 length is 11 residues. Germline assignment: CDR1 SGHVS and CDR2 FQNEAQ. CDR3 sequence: CASSTLYEQYF. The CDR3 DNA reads TGTGCCAGCAGCACCCTATACGAGCAGTACTTC.

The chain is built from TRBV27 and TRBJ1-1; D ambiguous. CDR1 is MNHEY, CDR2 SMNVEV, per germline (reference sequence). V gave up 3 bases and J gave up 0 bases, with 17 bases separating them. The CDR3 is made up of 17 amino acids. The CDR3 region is CASSFMNPVGLNTEAFF. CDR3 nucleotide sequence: TGTGCCAGCAGTTTTATGAACCCCGTAGGCCTGAACACTGAAGCTTTCTTT.

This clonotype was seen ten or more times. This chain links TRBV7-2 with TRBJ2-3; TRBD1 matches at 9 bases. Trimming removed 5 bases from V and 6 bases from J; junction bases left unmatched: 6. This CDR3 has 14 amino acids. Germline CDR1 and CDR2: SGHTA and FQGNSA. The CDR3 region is CASSRGQGFDTQYF. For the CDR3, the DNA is TGTGCCAGCAGCCGGGGACAGGGTTTTGATACGCAGTATTTT.

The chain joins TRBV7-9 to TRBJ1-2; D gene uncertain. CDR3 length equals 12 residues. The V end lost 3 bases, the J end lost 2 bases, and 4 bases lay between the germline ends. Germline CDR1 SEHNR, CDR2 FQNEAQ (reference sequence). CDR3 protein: CASSLQNYGYTF. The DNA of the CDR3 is TGTGCCAGCAGCTTGCAGAACTATGGCTACACCTTC.

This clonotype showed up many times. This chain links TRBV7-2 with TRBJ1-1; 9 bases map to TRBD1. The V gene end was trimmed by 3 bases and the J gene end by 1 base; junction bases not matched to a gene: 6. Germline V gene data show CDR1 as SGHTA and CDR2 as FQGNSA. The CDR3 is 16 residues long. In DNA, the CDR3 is TGTGCCAGCAGCTTCTTCCTGACAGGGGGGAACACTGAAGCTTTCTTT. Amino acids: CASSFFLTGGNTEAFF.

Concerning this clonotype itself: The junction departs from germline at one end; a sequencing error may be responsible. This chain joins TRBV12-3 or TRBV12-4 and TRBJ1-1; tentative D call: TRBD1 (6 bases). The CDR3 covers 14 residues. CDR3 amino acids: CASSLRGGYTEAYF. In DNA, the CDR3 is TGTGCCAGCAGTTTACGGGGGGGCTACACTGAAGCTTACTTT.

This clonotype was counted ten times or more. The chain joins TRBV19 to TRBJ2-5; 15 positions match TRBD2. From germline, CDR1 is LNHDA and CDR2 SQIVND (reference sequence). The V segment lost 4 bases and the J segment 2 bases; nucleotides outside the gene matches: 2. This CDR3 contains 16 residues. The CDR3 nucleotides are TGTGCCAGTAGTAAAGGACTAGCGGGAGGGCAAGAGACCCAGTACTTC. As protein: CASSKGLAGGQETQYF.

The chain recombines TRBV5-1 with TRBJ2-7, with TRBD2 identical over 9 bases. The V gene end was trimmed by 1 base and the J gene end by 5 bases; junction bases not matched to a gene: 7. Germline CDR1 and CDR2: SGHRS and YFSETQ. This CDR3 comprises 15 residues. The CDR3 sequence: CASSLSPSGAHEQYF. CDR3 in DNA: TGCGCCAGCAGCTTGTCCCCTAGCGGGGCCCACGAGCAGTACTTC. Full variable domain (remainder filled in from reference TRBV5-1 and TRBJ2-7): KAGVTQTPRYLIKTRGQQVTLSCSPISGHRSVSWYQQTPGQGLQFLFEYFSETQRNKGNFPGRFSGRQFSNSRSEMNVSTLELGDSALYLCASSLSPSGAHEQYFGPGTRLTVT.

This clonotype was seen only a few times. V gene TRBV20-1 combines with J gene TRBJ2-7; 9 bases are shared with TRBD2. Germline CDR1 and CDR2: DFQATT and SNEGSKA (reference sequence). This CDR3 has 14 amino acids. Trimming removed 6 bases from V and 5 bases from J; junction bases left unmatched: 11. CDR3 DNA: TGCAGTGCCCCGGGACTAGCCTTTCCCCACGAGCAGTACTTC. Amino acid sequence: CSAPGLAFPHEQYF.

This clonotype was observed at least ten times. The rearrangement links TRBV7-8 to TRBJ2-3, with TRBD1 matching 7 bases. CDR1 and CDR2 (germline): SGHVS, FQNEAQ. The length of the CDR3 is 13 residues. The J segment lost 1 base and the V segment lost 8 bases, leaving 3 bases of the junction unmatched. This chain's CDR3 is CASLGQGTDTQYF. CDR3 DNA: TGTGCCAGCCTTGGACAGGGCACAGATACGCAGTATTTT.

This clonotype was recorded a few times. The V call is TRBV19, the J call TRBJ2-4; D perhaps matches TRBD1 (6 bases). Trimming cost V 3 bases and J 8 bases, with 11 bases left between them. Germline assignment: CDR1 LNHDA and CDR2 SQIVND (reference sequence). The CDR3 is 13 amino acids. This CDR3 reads CASSMSRGDIQYF. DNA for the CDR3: TGTGCCAGTAGTATGAGCAGGGGAGACATTCAGTACTTC.

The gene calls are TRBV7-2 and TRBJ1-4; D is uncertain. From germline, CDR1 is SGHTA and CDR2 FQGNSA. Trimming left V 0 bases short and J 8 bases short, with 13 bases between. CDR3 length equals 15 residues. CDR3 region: CASSLAVAAREKLFF. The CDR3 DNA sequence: TGTGCCAGCAGCTTAGCGGTCGCCGCTCGGGAAAAACTGTTTTTT.

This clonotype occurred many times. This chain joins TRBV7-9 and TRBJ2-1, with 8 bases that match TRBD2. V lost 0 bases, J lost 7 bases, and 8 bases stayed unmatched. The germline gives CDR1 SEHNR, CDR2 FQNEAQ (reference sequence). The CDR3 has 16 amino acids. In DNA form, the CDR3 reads TGTGCCAGCAGCTTAGCGCAGCGGGAGTTCGGGAATGAGCAGTTCTTC. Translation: CASSLAQREFGNEQFF.

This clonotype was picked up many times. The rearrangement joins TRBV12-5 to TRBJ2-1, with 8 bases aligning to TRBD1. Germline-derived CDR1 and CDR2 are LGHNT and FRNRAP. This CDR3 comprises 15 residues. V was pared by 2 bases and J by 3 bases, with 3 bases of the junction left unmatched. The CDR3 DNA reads TGTGCTAGTGGTTTGTTGGACAGGGACTACAATGAGCAGTTCTTC. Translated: CASGLLDRDYNEQFF.

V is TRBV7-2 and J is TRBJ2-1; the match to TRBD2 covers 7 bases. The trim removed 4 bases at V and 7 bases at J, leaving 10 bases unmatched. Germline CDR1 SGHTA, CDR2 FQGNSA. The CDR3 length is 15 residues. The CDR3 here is CASSSPPRGWNEQFF. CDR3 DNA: TGTGCCAGCAGCTCCCCCCCGCGGGGGTGGAATGAGCAGTTCTTC.

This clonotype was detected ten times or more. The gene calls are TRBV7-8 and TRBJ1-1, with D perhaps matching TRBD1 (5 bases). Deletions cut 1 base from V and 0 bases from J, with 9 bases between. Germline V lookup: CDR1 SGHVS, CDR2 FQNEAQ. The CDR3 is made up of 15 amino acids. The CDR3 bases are TGTGCCAGCAGCTTAGTGGGGGGGATGAACACTGAAGCTTTCTTT. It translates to CASSLVGGMNTEAFF.

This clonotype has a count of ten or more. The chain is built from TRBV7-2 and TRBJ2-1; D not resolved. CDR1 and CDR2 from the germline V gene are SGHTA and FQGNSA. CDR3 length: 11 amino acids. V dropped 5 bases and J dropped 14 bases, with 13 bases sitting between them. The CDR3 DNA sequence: TGTGCCAGCAGCGCGTTGGCCCAGGAGTTCTTC. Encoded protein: CASSALAQEFF.

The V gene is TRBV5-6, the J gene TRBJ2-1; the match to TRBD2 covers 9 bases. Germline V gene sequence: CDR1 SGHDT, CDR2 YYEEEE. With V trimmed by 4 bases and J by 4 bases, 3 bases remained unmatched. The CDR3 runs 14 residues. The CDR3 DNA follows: TGTGCCAGCAGCCCGAGCGGGAGGTACAATGAGCAGTTCTTC. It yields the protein CASSPSGRYNEQFF.

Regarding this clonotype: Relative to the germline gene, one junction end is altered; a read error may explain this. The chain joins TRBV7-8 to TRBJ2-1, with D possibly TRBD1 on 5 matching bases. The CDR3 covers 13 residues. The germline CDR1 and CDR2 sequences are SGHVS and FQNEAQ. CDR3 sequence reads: CANSIQGYNEQFF. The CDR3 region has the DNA TGTGCCAACAGCATCCAGGGTTACAATGAGCAGTTCTTC.

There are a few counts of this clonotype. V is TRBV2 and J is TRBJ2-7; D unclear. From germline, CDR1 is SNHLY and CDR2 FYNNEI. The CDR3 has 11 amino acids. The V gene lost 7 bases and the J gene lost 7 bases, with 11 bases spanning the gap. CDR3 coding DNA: TGTGCCAGCAACGCTGATGGGGAGCAGTACTTC. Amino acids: CASNADGEQYF.

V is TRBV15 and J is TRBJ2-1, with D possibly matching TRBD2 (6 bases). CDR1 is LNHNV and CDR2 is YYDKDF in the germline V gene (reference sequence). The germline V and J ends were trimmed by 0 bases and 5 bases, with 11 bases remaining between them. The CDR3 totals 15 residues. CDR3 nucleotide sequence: TGTGCCACCAGCAGAGAGTGGGAGGCAAACAATGAGCAGTTCTTC. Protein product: CATSREWEANNEQFF.

The CDR3 region has the DNA TGTGCCAGTAGTAGTAGCGGGGGCAGCACAGATACGCAGTATTTT. Residues: CASSSSGGSTDTQYF. The chain is built from TRBV19 and TRBJ2-3; 9 bases match TRBD2. The CDR3 has 15 residues. Germline CDR1 and CDR2: LNHDA and SQIVND (reference sequence). V lost 4 bases, J lost 0 bases, and 2 bases stayed unmatched.

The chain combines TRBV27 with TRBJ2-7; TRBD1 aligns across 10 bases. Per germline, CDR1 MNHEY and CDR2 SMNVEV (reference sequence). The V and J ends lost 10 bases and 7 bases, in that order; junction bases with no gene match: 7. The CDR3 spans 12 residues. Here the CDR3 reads CATGTGVWEQYF. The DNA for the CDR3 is TGTGCCACCGGGACAGGGGTTTGGGAGCAGTACTTC.

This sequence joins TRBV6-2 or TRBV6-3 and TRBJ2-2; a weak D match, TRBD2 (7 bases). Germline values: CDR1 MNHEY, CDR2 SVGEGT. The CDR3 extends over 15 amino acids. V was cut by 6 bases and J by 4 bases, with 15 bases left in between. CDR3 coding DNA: TGTGCCAGCAGATCAATTGGGGGGGCCACCGGGGAGCTGTTTTTT. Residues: CASRSIGGATGELFF.

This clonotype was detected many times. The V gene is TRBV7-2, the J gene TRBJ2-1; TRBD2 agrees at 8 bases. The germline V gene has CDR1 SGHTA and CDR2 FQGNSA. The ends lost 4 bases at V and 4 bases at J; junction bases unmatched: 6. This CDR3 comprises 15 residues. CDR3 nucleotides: TGTGCCAGCAGCTCAAGCGGGAGTATATACAATGAGCAGTTCTTC. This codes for CASSSSGSIYNEQFF.

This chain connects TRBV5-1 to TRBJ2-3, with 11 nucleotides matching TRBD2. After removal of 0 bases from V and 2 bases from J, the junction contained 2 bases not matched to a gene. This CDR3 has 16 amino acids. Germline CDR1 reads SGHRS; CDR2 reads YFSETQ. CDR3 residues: CASSLELAGATDTQYF. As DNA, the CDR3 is TGCGCCAGCAGCTTGGAACTAGCGGGAGCCACAGATACGCAGTATTTT.

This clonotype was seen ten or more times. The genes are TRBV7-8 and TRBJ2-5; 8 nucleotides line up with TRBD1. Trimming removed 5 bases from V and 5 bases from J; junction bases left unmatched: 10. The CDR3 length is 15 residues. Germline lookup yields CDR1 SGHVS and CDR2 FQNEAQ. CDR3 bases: TGTGCCAGCAGCCCCGAGGACAGGGCTGGGGAGACCCAGTACTTC. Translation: CASSPEDRAGETQYF. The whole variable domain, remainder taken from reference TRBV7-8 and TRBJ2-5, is GAGVSQSPRYKVAKRGQDVALRCDPISGHVSLFWYQQALGQGPEFLTYFQNEAQLDKSGLPSDRFFAERPEGSVSTLKIQRTQQEDSAVYLCASSPEDRAGETQYFGPGTRLLVL.

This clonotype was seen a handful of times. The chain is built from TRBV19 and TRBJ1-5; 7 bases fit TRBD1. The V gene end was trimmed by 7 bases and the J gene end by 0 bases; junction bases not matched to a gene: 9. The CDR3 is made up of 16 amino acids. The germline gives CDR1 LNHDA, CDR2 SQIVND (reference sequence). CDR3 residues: CASTPRGRGSNQPQHF. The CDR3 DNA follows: TGTGCCAGTACCCCAAGGGGGCGGGGTAGCAATCAGCCCCAGCATTTT.

In nucleotides, the CDR3 is TGTGCCAGCAGCCAAGATGCTTTCAGGACCTTGAAGTTCTTC. It translates to CASSQDAFRTLKFF. The chain employs TRBV3-1 and TRBJ2-1; D is undetermined. This CDR3 comprises 14 residues. Germline CDR1 and CDR2: LGHDT and YNNKEL (reference sequence). V lost 0 bases and J 14 bases, leaving 17 bases between the germline ends.

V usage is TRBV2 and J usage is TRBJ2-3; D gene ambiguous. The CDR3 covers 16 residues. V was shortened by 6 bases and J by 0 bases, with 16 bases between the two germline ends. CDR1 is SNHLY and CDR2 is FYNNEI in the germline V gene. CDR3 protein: CASRSDPLASTDTQYF. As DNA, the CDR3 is TGTGCCAGCAGGTCGGACCCCCTGGCGAGCACAGATACGCAGTATTTT.

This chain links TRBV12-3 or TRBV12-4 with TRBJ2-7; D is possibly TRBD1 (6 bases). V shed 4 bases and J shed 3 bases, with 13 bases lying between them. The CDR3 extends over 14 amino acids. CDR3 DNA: TGTGCCAGCAGTTCCAGGGGTAGGTTCTACGAGCAGTACTTC. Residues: CASSSRGRFYEQYF.

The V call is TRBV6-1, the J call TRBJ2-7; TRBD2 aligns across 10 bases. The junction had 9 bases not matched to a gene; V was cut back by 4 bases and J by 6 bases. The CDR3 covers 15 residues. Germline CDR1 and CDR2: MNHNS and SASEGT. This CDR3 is CASSAKSGGEREQYF. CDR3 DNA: TGTGCCAGCAGTGCAAAGAGCGGGGGGGAACGCGAGCAGTACTTC.